The 15 T cell receptor beta chains below all came from one sample that was sequenced in a study of blood T cell repertoires in COVID-19 (dated by TCRdb to 2020 to 2021). Libraries were prepared through the immunoSEQ multiplex PCR assay. TCRdb obtained this table from immuneACCESS and retained in-frame rearrangements with V and J assigned. These tables miss some clones; where compared with another copy, unresolved V genes account for less than half of the shortfall, and the remainder is unexplained. This sample comprises about 60,000 clones, 65% to 90% of them detected only once. The top ten hold 6.6% of the sample. What was sequenced was peripheral blood. The receptors stem from a man aged 55 to 70 with acute or convalescent COVID-19.

The chain couples TRBV6-5 to TRBJ1-6; TRBD1 might be the D (5 bases). The CDR3 spans 15 residues. CDR1 and CDR2 from the germline V gene are MNHEY and SVGAGI. The V and J ends lost 4 bases and 7 bases respectively, with 14 bases between them. Written as DNA, the CDR3 is TGTGCCAGCAGTTCCGACAGCTACCCAAATTCACCCCTCCACTTT. It codes for CASSSDSYPNSPLHF.

The J gene is TRBJ1-4, the V gene TRBV15; no clear D gene. This CDR3 spans 15 amino acids. Germline CDR1 reads LNHNV; CDR2 reads YYDKDF (reference sequence). The V gene lost 1 base and the J gene lost 8 bases, with 14 bases spanning the gap. The CDR3 here is CATSRVRGLGEKLFF. The CDR3 nucleotides read TGTGCCACCAGCAGAGTTCGAGGGCTAGGCGAAAAACTGTTTTTT.

The rearrangement uses TRBV6-1 and TRBJ1-6; D not certain. From germline, CDR1 is MNHNS and CDR2 SASEGT. With 1 base removed from V and 5 bases from J, the gap between germline ends came to 18 bases. The CDR3 length is 18 residues. The CDR3 loop is CASSEVRWSGRDNSPLHF. For the CDR3, the DNA is TGTGCCAGCAGTGAAGTAAGGTGGAGTGGGCGGGATAATTCACCCCTCCACTTT.

The chain recombines TRBV7-9 with TRBJ2-3; 11 bases are shared with TRBD2. The germline V gene encodes CDR1 SEHNR and CDR2 FQNEAQ (reference sequence). Trimming cost V 5 bases and J 2 bases; bases outside gene matches: 6. The CDR3 is 16 amino acids. Written as DNA, the CDR3 is TGTGCCAGCAGCCAACGACTAGCGGGGTACACAGATACGCAGTATTTT. Residues: CASSQRLAGYTDTQYF.

This clone was observed a few times. The J gene is TRBJ1-4, the V gene TRBV4-3; the D gene is possibly TRBD1 (5 bases). With 0 bases removed from V and 0 bases from J, the gap between germline ends came to 17 bases. There are 19 residues in the CDR3. The germline CDR1 and CDR2 sequences are LGHNA and YSLEER. The CDR3 DNA reads TGCGCCAGCAGCCAAGATTGGCAGGGAGGAGCCCCAACTAATGAAAAACTGTTTTTT. This codes for CASSQDWQGGAPTNEKLFF.

The chain links TRBV18 to TRBJ2-5, with 8 bases matching TRBD2. J gave up 2 bases and V 3 bases, and 8 bases lay outside the gene matches. Per the germline V gene, CDR1 is KGHSH and CDR2 is LQKENI. The CDR3 contains 16 residues. The CDR3 here is CASSPVGGGGQETQYF. CDR3 in DNA: TGTGCCAGCTCACCGGTCGGCGGCGGGGGGCAAGAGACCCAGTACTTC.

The chain couples TRBV6-6 to TRBJ1-3, with 9 bases identical to TRBD1. Germline V gene sequence: CDR1 MNHNY, CDR2 SVGAGI (reference sequence). The CDR3 runs 16 residues. V lost 5 bases to trimming and J lost 1 base; unmatched junction nucleotides: 6. The DNA of the CDR3 is TGTGCCAGCAGTAGCACAGGGGGCGCTTCTGGAAACACCATATATTTT. Translation gives CASSSTGGASGNTIYF.

This CDR3 is CASRFLLAGVYEQYF. The CDR3 DNA follows: TGTGCCAGCAGATTCCTCCTAGCGGGGGTTTACGAGCAGTACTTC. The chain links TRBV2 to TRBJ2-7, with 10 nucleotides matching TRBD2. The germline gives CDR1 SNHLY, CDR2 FYNNEI. V dropped 6 bases and J dropped 4; count of bases not matched to a gene: 9. The CDR3 totals 15 residues. Looking up the rest from reference TRBV2 and TRBJ2-7 gives the full variable domain: EPEVTQTPSHQVTQMGQEVILRCVPISNHLYFYWYRQILGQKVEFLVSFYNNEISEKSEIFDDQFSVERPDGSNFTLKIRSTKLEDSAMYFCASRFLLAGVYEQYFGPGTRLTVT.

The rearrangement joins TRBV5-5 to TRBJ2-5, with D hard to call. There are 15 residues in the CDR3. Trimming removed 6 bases from V and 1 base from J, with 16 bases in between. Germline CDR1 reads SGHKS; CDR2 reads YYEKEE (reference sequence). The CDR3 DNA follows: TGTGCCAGCAATCTTCGTGGTACATTCCAAGAGACCCAGTACTTC. Amino acid sequence: CASNLRGTFQETQYF. The full variable domain, its missing parts supplied by reference TRBV5-5 and TRBJ2-5, is DAGVTQSPTHLIKTRGQQVTLRCSPISGHKSVSWYQQVLGQGPQFIFQYYEKEERGRGNFPDRFSARQFPNYSSELNVNALLLGDSALYLCASNLRGTFQETQYFGPGTRLLVL.

This chain connects TRBV24-1 to TRBJ2-2, with 8 bases matching TRBD1. CDR1 is KGHDR, CDR2 SFDVKD, per germline. Trimming removed 7 bases from V and 4 bases from J; junction bases left unmatched: 10. The CDR3 is 16 amino acids. The CDR3 bases are TGTGCCACCAGCGCCACCGGGACAGGCGCCACCGGGGAGCTGTTTTTT. This gives the protein CATSATGTGATGELFF.

The chain recombines TRBV2 with TRBJ1-6; 7 positions agree with TRBD1. Trimming removed 6 bases from V and 7 bases from J; junction bases left unmatched: 9. The CDR3 has 15 amino acids. CDR1 is SNHLY and CDR2 is FYNNEI in the germline V gene. In DNA form, the CDR3 reads TGTGCCAGCAGGGGAGCACAGGGGACGAATTCACCCCTCCACTTT. Translation gives CASRGAQGTNSPLHF.

This clone was seen only once. CDR3 DNA: TGTGCCAGCAGCTTGGACAGCACACGATCAACTAATGAAAAACTGTTTTTT. It is translated as CASSLDSTRSTNEKLFF. This chain joins TRBV5-4 and TRBJ1-4; D is unclear. V was pared by 0 bases and J by 0 bases, with 12 bases between. This CDR3 spans 17 amino acids. The V gene's germline CDR1 is SGHNT and CDR2 YYREEE (reference sequence).

The genes are TRBV6-1 and TRBJ1-2; 8 nucleotides match TRBD1. Germline CDR1 is MNHNS and CDR2 is SASEGT. After removal of 2 bases from V and 6 bases from J, the junction contained 8 bases not matched to a gene. The CDR3 consists of 15 residues. CDR3: CASSETGRGQDGYTF. In DNA, the CDR3 is TGTGCCAGCAGTGAAACCGGCAGGGGGCAGGATGGCTACACCTTC.

The rearrangement joins TRBV30 to TRBJ1-2; D remains unclear. Germline lookup yields CDR1 GTSNPN and CDR2 SVGIG (reference sequence). The CDR3 sequence is 12 residues long. The V end lost 5 bases, the J end lost 6 bases, and 13 bases lay between the germline ends. CDR3 protein: CAWYTQSHGYTF. The CDR3 DNA is TGTGCCTGGTACACGCAGTCCCATGGCTACACCTTC.

V is TRBV6-2 or TRBV6-3 and J is TRBJ1-2; 7 bases map to TRBD1. CDR3 length: 14 amino acids. Germline trimming cut 2 bases from V and 3 bases from J; bases unmatched to any gene: 3. In germline, CDR1 is MNHEY, CDR2 SVGEGT. The CDR3 sequence: CASSYKGADYGYTF. The CDR3 DNA follows: TGTGCCAGCAGTTACAAGGGGGCAGACTATGGCTACACCTTC.